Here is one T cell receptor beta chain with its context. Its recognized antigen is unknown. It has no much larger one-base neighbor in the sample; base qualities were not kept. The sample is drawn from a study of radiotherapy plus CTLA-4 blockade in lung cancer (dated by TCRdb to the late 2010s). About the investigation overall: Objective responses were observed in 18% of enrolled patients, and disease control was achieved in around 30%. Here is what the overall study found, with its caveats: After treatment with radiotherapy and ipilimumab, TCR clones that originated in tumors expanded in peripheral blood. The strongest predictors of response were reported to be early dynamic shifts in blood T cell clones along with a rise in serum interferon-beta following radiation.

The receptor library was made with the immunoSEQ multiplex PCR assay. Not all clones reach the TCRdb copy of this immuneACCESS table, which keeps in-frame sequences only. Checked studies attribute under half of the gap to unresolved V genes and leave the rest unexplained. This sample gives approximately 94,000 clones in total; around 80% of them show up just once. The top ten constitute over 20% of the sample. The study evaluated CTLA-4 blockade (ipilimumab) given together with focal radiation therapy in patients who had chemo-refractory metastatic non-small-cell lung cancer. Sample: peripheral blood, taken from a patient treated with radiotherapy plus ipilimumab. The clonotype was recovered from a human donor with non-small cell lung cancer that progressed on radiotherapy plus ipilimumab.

At the DNA level, the sequence is TGTGCCAGCAGCTTTAGGCGGGGCACCTACAATGAGCAGTTCTTC. It is translated as CASSFRRGTYNEQFF. The chain was built from TRBV13 and TRBJ2-1, with a weak D call of TRBD2 (6 bases match). The CDR3, cysteine through phenylalanine, is 15 amino acids long. Here the CDR3 DNA is all that survives: 45 bases in frame from base 1. Per the germline V gene (reference sequence), PRHDT is the CDR1 and FYEKMQ is the CDR2. V and J lose 3 bases and 2 bases, and a span of 11 bases separates them.